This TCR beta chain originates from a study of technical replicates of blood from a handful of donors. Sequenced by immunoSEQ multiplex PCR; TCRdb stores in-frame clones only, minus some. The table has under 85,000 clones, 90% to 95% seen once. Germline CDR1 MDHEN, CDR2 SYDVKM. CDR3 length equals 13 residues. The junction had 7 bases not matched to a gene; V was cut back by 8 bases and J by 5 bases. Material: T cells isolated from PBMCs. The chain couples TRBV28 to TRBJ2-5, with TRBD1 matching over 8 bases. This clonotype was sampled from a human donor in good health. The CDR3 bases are TGTGCCAGCCTCAGGGGGCGGGGTGAGACCCAGTACTTC. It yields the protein CASLRGRGETQYF.